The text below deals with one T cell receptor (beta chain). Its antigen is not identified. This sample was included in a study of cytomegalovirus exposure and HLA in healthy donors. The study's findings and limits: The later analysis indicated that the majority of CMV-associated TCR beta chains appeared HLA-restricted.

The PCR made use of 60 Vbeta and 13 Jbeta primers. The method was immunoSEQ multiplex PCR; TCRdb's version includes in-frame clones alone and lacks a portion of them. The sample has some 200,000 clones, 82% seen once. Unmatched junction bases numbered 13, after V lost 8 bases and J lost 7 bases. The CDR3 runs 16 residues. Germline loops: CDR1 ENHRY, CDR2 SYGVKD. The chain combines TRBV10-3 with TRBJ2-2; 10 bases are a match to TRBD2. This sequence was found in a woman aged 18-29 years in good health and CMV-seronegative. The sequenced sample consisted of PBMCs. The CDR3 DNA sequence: TGTGCCATCCGAGCAGCGGGGGGGCCTGGCGGCGGGGAGCTGTTTTTT. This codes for CAIRAAGGPGGGELFF.